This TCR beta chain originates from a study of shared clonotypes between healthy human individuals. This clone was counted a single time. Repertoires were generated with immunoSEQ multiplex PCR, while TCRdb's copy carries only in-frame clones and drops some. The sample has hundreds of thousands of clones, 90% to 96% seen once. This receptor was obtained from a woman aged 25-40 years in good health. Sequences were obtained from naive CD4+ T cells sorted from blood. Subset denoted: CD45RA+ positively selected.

DNA of the CDR3: TGTGCCAGCAGTTTTCCAGGGAAAGATCTGATCCACGAGCAGTACTTC. It translates to CASSFPGKDLIHEQYF. The chain uses TRBV27 and TRBJ2-7; tentatively, D is TRBD1 (5 bases). This CDR3 is 16 amino acids long. V lost 3 bases to trimming and J lost 5 bases, with 20 bases between them. Germline CDR1 and CDR2: MNHEY and SMNVEV (reference sequence).